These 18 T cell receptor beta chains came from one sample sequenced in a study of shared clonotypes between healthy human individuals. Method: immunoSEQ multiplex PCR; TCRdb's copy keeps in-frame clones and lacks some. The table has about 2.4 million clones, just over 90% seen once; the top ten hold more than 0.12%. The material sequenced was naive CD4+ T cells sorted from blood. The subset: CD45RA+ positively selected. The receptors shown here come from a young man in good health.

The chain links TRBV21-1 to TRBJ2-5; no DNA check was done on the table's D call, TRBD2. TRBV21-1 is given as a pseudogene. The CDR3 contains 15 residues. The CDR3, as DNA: TGTGCCAGCAGCAAAGCAGCGGGGGCCGAAGAGACCCAGTACTTC. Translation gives CASSKAAGAEETQYF.

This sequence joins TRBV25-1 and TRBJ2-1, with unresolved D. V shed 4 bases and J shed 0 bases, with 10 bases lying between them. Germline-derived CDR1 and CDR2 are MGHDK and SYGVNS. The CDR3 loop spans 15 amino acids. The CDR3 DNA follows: TGTGCCAGCAGTGTAGTCCTCAGCTCCTACAATGAGCAGTTCTTC. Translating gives CASSVVLSSYNEQFF.

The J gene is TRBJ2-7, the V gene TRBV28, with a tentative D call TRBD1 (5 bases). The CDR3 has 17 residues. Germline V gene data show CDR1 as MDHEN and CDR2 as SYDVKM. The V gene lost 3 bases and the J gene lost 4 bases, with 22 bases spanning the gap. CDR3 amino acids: CASSLAQGAGPLYEQYF. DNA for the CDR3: TGTGCCAGCAGTTTGGCCCAGGGTGCCGGGCCTCTATACGAGCAGTACTTC.

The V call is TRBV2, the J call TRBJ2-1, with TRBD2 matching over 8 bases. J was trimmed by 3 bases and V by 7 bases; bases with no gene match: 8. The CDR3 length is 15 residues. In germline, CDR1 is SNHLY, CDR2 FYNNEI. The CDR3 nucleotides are TGTGCCAGCATTAGTGCGGGGGGCATCTACAATGAGCAGTTCTTC. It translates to CASISAGGIYNEQFF.

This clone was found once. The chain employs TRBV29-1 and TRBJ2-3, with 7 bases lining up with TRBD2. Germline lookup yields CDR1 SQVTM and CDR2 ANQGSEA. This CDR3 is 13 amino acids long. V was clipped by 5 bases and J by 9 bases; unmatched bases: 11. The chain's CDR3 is CSVQPRLAYTQYF. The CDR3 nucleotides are TGCAGCGTTCAACCCCGACTAGCTTACACGCAGTATTTT.

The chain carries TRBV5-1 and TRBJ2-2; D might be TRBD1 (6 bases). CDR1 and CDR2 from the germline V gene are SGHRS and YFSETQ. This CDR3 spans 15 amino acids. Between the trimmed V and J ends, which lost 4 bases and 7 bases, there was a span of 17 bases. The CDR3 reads CASSLDRSGIGELFF. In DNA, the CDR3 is TGCGCCAGCAGCCTCGACAGGTCAGGCATCGGGGAGCTGTTTTTT.

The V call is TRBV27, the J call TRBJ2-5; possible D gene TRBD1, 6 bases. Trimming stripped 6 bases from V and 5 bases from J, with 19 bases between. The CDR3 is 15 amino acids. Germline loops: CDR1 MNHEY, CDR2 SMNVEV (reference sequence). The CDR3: CASSLGQTLGETQYF. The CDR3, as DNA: TGTGCCAGCAGCCTCGGACAGACCCTTGGGGAGACCCAGTACTTC.

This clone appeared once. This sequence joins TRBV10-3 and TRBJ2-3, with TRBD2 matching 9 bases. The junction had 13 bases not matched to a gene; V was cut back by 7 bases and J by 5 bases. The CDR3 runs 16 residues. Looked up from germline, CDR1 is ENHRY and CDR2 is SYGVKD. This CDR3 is CAITREVAGAGDTQYF. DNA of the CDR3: TGTGCCATCACCCGGGAGGTAGCGGGAGCGGGAGATACGCAGTATTTT.

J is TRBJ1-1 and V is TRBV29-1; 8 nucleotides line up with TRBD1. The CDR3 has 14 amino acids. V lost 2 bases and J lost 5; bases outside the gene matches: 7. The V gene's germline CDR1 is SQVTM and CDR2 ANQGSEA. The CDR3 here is CSVENDRGFTEAFF. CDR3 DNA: TGCAGCGTTGAAAACGACAGGGGCTTTACTGAAGCTTTCTTT.

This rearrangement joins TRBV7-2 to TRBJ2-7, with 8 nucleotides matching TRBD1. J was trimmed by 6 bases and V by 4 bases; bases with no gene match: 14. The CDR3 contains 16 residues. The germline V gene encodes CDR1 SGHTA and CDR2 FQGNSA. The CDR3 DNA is TGTGCCAGCAGCTCACGCAAGACAGGACAGGGCCGCGAGCAGTACTTC. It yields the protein CASSSRKTGQGREQYF.

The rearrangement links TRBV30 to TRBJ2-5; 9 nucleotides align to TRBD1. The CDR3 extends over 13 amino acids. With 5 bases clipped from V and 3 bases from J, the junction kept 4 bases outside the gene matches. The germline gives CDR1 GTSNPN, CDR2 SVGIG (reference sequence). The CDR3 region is CAWSGQGKETQYF. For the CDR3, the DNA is TGTGCCTGGTCGGGACAGGGAAAAGAGACCCAGTACTTC.

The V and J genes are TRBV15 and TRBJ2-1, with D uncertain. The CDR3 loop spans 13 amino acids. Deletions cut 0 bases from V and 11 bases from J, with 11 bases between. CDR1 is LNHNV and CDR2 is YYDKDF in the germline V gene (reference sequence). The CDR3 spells CATSRDSVTQQFF. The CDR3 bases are TGTGCCACCAGCAGAGATTCTGTGACGCAGCAGTTCTTC.

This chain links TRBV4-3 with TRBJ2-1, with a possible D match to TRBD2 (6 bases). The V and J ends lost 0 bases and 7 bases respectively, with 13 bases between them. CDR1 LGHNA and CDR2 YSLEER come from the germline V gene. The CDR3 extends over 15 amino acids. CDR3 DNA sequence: TGCGCCAGCAGCCAAGAAGTAGGAGGGCGGAATGAGCAGTTCTTC. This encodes CASSQEVGGRNEQFF.

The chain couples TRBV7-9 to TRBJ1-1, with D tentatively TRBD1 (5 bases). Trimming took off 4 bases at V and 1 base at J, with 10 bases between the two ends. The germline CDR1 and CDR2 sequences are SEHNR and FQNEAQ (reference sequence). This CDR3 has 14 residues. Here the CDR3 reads CASSSNTGNTEAFF. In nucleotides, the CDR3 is TGTGCCAGCAGCTCTAATACAGGGAACACTGAAGCTTTCTTT.

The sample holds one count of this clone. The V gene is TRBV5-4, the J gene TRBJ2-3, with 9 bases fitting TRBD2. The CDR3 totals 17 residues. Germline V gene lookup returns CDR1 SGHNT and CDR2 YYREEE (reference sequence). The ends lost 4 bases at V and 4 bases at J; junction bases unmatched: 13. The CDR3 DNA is TGTGCCAGCAGCACCCTCCTAGCGGGGCCGGGACCAGATACGCAGTATTTT. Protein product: CASSTLLAGPGPDTQYF.

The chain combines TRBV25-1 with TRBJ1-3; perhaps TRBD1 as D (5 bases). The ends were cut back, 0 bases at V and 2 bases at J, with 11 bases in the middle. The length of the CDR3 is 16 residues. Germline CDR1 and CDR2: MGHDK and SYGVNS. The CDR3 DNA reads TGTGCCAGCAGTGAATATTCCCCCAGGGCTGGAAACACCATATATTTT. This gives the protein CASSEYSPRAGNTIYF.

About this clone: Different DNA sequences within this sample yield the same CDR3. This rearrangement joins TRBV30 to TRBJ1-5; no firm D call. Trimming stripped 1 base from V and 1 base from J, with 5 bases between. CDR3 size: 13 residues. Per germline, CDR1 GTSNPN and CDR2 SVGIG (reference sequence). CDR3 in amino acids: CAWSGKSNQPQHF. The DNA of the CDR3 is TGTGCCTGGAGTGGTAAGAGCAATCAGCCCCAGCATTTT.

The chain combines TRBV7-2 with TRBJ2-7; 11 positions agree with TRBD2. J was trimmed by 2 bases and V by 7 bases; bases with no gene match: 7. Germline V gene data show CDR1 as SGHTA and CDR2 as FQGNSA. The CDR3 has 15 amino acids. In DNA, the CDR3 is TGTGCCAGCACCAAGACTAGCGGGGTCCCCTACGAGCAGTACTTC. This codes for CASTKTSGVPYEQYF.